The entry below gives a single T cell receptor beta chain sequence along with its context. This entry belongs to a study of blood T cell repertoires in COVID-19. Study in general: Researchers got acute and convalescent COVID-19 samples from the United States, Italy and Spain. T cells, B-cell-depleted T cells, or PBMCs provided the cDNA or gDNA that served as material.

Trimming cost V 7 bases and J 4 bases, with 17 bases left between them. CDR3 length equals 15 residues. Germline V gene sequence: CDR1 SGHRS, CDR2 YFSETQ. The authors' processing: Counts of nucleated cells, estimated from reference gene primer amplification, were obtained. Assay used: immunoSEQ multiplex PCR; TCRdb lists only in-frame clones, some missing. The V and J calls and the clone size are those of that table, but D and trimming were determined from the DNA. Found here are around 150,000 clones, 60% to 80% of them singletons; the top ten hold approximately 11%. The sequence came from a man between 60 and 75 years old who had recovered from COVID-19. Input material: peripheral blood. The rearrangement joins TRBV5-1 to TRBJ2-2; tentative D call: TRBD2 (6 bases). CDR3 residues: CASHTSGDFTGELFF. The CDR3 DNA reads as TGCGCCAGCCATACATCCGGGGACTTCACCGGGGAGCTGTTTTTT.